One sample yielded the 5 T cell receptor beta chains listed below, sequenced in a study of Tregs in tolerant kidney transplant recipients. Using immunoSEQ multiplex PCR, the repertoire was profiled, and TCRdb retains in-frame clones only, with some absent. This table lists 50,000 or so clones. Sequences were derived from CD4+ T cells from blood, sampled before the transplant. These receptors were obtained from a human donor who received a combined kidney and bone marrow transplant.

Of note for this clone: The read ends 3 residues early relative to the CDR3; the germline J gene fills the gap. The V gene is TRBV19, the J gene TRBJ2-1; 9 bases line up with TRBD2. Germline V gene lookup returns CDR1 LNHDA and CDR2 SQIVND (reference sequence). Trimming at V came to 5 bases and at J to 5 bases, leaving 7 bases not matched to a gene. The CDR3 contains 15 residues. The chain's CDR3 is CASSGEREVNNEQFF. The sequenced part of the CDR3 DNA is TGTGCCAGTAGTGGCGAGCGGGAGGTCAACAATGAG.

Details on this clone: The read ends 3 residues shy of where the CDR3 ends; the end is completed using the germline J gene. The rearrangement links TRBV19 to TRBJ1-4; 7 bases map to TRBD1. V lost 5 bases and J lost 7; bases outside the gene matches: 10. CDR3 length equals 15 residues. The germline V gene has CDR1 LNHDA and CDR2 SQIVND (reference sequence). The sequenced part of the CDR3 DNA is TGTGCCAGTAGTGGAACAGGGACAGCGTTTGAAAAA. Encoded protein: CASSGTGTAFEK. The whole CDR3 protein is CASSGTGTAFEKLFF.

As to this clone: The CDR3 end lies 3 residues beyond the end of the read and is filled in from the germline J gene. This chain links TRBV7-2 with TRBJ2-7; D is ambiguous. This CDR3 has 14 amino acids. The germline V gene encodes CDR1 SGHTA and CDR2 FQGNSA. Deletions cut 0 bases from V and 3 bases from J, with 9 bases between. The part of the CDR3 DNA that was read is TGTGCCAGCAGCTTAGCCCTAGATTTCTACGAG. It codes for CASSLALDFYE. The complete CDR3 sequence is CASSLALDFYEQYF.

To note about this clone: Read data end 3 residues before the CDR3 end; the end is taken from the germline J gene. The chain uses TRBV7-6 and TRBJ1-6, with D perhaps TRBD1 (5 bases). V was cut by 4 bases and J by 6 bases, with 16 bases left in between. CDR3 size: 16 residues. Per germline, CDR1 SGHVS and CDR2 FNYEAQ. The sequenced part of the CDR3 DNA is TGTGCCAGCAGCTCATCTAGGGGTTTCGGTAATTCACCC. Translation gives CASSSSRGFGNSP. The whole CDR3 sequence reads CASSSSRGFGNSPLHF.

Concerning this clone: The CDR3 end falls 3 residues outside the read, so it is completed with the germline J gene. The chain has TRBV11-2 and TRBJ2-3; D is ambiguous. The CDR3 length is 14 residues. Germline loops: CDR1 SGHAT, CDR2 FQNNGV. V gave up 1 base and J gave up 1 base, with 6 bases separating them. This chain's CDR3 is CASSLGRGTDTQYF. The covered CDR3 bases are TGTGCCAGCAGCTTAGGTAGAGGCACAGATACG. Using reference TRBV11-2 and TRBJ2-3 for the parts outside the CDR3, the full variable domain is EAGVAQSPRYKIIEKRQSVAFWCNPISGHATLYWYQQILGQGPKLLIQFQNNGVVDDSQLPKDRFSAERLKGVDSTLKIQPAKLEDSAVYLCASSLGRGTDTQYFGPGTRLTVL.